This T cell receptor (beta chain) was sequenced for a study of cytotoxic CD8 clonotypes in ibrutinib-treated CLL. The CDR3 runs to 13 residues. CDR1 MNHNY and CDR2 SVGAGI come from the germline V gene (reference sequence). With 5 bases removed from V and 4 bases from J, the gap between germline ends came to 9 bases. The table came from immunoSEQ multiplex PCR; TCRdb's copy has only in-frame clones and leaves some out. The repertoire includes thousands of clones, more than 70% of them detected once, and about 26% sits in the top ten. Sequenced here: PBMCs, sampled before ibrutinib treatment. The origin of this receptor is a human donor with chronic lymphocytic leukemia. The chain recombines TRBV6-6 with TRBJ1-5, with no clear D. In nucleotides, the CDR3 is TGTGCCAGCAGTAGAACAGAGAATCAGCCCCAGCATTTT. It is translated as CASSRTENQPQHF.